This T cell receptor beta chain was obtained from a study of tumor-infiltrating lymphocytes in localized non-small cell lung cancer. This clone has only a few counts. The method was immunoSEQ multiplex PCR; TCRdb's version includes in-frame clones alone and lacks a portion of them. This sample yields roughly 16,000 clones, of which 78% are seen a single time; 4% to 5% belongs to the top ten. This TCR was sampled from a human donor with non-small cell lung cancer. Source material: lung tumor tissue.

CDR3 amino acids: CASSASEGASNQPQHF. As DNA, the CDR3 is TGTGCCAGCAGCGCCTCAGAGGGGGCTAGCAATCAGCCCCAGCATTTT. The V gene is TRBV9, the J gene TRBJ1-5, with 7 nucleotides matching TRBD1. Unmatched junction bases numbered 6, after V lost 3 bases and J lost 0 bases. The CDR3 has 16 residues. Germline V gene data show CDR1 as SGDLS and CDR2 as YYNGEE.